This T cell receptor (beta chain) was recovered during a study of blood T cell repertoires in COVID-19. Study background: The United States, Italy and Spain were the sources of the acute and convalescent COVID-19 samples. Sample material is recorded as cDNA or gDNA derived from T cells, B-cell-depleted T cells, or PBMCs.

Authors' processing steps: Estimation of nucleated cell counts was performed using reference gene primer amplification. Clones were sequenced by immunoSEQ multiplex PCR, and TCRdb holds only the in-frame ones, with some missing. V and J calls and clone size come straight from that table; D and trimming were deduced from the DNA. This sample yields some 140,000 clones, of which around 80% are seen a single time; less than 4.5% belongs to the top ten. J gave up 0 bases and V 8 bases, and 7 bases lay outside the gene matches. Germline V lookup: CDR1 SGHTA, CDR2 FQGTGA. The CDR3 extends over 14 amino acids.

The origin of this receptor is a man in his sixties with acute or convalescent COVID-19. The sequenced sample was peripheral blood. This chain uses TRBV7-3 with TRBJ2-7; 7 nucleotides match TRBD1. DNA of the CDR3: TGTGCCAGCTTGCCGGGACAGAGCTCCTACGAGCAGTACTTC. It yields the protein CASLPGQSSYEQYF.